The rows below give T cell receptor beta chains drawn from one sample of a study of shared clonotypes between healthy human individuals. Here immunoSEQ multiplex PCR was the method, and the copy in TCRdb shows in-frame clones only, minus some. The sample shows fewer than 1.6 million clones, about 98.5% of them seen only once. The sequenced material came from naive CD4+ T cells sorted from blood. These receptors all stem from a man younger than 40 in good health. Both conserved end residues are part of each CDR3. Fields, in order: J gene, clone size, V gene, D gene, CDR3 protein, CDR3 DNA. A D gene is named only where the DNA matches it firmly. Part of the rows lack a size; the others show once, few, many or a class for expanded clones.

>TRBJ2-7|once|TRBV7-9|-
CASSLVGPYEQYF
TGTGCCAGCAGCTTAGTGGGCCCCTACGAGCAGTACTTC
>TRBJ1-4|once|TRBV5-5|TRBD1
CASSPIIRQGARELFF
TGTGCCAGCAGCCCGATAATAAGACAGGGGGCGAGAGAACTGTTTTTT
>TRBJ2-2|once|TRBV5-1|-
CASSLGPRDTGELFF
TGCGCCAGCAGCTTGGGACCCAGGGATACCGGGGAGCTGTTTTTT
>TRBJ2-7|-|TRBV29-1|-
CSVGQVAYEQYF
TGCAGCGTTGGACAGGTCGCCTACGAGCAGTACTTC
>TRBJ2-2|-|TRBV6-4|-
CASSGNWGANTGELFF
TGTGCCAGCAGTGGTAACTGGGGTGCGAACACCGGGGAGCTGTTTTTT
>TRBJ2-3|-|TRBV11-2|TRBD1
CASSLDRADTQYF
TGTGCCAGCAGCTTGGACAGGGCGGATACGCAGTATTTT
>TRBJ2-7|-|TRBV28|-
CASSLSRPTYEQYF
TGTGCCAGCAGTTTAAGCCGACCCACGTACGAGCAGTACTTC
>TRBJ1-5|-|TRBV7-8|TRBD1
CASSSDRVADSNQPQHF
TGTGCCAGCAGCTCGGACAGGGTGGCGGATAGCAATCAGCCCCAGCATTTT
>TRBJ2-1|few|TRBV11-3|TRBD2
CASSLDGAGEYEQFF
TGTGCCAGCAGCTTGGATGGAGCGGGAGAATATGAGCAGTTCTTC
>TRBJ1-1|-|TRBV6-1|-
CASGRVVNTEAFF
TGTGCCAGCGGACGGGTTGTGAACACTGAAGCTTTCTTT
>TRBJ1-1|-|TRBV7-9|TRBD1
CASSASGTGKNTEAFF
TGTGCCAGCAGCGCCTCCGGGACAGGGAAGAACACTGAAGCTTTCTTT
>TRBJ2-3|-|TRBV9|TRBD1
CASSVGRRQGESDTQYF
TGTGCCAGCAGCGTAGGAAGAAGACAGGGGGAGTCAGATACGCAGTATTTT
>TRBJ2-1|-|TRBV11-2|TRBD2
CASSQREGDNEQFF
TGTGCCAGCAGCCAGCGGGAGGGGGACAATGAGCAGTTCTTC
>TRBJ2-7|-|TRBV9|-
CASSVGPSYEQYF
TGTGCCAGCAGCGTAGGCCCTTCCTACGAGCAGTACTTC
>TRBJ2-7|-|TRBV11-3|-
CASSFDNYEQYF
TGTGCCAGCAGCTTTGACAACTACGAGCAGTACTTC
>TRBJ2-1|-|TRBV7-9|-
CASSLATTGQAYNEQFF
TGTGCCAGCAGCTTAGCAACGACCGGGCAGGCCTACAATGAGCAGTTCTTC
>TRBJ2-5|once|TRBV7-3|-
CASSLWDQETQYF
TGTGCCAGCAGCTTATGGGACCAAGAGACCCAGTACTTC
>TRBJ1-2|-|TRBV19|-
CATERGGESYGYTF
TGTGCCACCGAGAGGGGAGGGGAATCCTATGGCTACACCTTC
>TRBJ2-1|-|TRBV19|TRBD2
CASSIDLQREGLNEQFF
TGTGCCAGTAGTATAGATTTGCAGCGGGAGGGCCTCAATGAGCAGTTCTTC
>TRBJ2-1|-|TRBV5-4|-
CASSLAGGNEQFF
TGTGCCAGCAGCCTCGCCGGCGGGAATGAGCAGTTCTTC
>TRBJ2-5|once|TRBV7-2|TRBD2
CASSRRASGRETQYF
TGTGCCAGCAGCCGTAGGGCTAGCGGGAGGGAGACCCAGTACTTC